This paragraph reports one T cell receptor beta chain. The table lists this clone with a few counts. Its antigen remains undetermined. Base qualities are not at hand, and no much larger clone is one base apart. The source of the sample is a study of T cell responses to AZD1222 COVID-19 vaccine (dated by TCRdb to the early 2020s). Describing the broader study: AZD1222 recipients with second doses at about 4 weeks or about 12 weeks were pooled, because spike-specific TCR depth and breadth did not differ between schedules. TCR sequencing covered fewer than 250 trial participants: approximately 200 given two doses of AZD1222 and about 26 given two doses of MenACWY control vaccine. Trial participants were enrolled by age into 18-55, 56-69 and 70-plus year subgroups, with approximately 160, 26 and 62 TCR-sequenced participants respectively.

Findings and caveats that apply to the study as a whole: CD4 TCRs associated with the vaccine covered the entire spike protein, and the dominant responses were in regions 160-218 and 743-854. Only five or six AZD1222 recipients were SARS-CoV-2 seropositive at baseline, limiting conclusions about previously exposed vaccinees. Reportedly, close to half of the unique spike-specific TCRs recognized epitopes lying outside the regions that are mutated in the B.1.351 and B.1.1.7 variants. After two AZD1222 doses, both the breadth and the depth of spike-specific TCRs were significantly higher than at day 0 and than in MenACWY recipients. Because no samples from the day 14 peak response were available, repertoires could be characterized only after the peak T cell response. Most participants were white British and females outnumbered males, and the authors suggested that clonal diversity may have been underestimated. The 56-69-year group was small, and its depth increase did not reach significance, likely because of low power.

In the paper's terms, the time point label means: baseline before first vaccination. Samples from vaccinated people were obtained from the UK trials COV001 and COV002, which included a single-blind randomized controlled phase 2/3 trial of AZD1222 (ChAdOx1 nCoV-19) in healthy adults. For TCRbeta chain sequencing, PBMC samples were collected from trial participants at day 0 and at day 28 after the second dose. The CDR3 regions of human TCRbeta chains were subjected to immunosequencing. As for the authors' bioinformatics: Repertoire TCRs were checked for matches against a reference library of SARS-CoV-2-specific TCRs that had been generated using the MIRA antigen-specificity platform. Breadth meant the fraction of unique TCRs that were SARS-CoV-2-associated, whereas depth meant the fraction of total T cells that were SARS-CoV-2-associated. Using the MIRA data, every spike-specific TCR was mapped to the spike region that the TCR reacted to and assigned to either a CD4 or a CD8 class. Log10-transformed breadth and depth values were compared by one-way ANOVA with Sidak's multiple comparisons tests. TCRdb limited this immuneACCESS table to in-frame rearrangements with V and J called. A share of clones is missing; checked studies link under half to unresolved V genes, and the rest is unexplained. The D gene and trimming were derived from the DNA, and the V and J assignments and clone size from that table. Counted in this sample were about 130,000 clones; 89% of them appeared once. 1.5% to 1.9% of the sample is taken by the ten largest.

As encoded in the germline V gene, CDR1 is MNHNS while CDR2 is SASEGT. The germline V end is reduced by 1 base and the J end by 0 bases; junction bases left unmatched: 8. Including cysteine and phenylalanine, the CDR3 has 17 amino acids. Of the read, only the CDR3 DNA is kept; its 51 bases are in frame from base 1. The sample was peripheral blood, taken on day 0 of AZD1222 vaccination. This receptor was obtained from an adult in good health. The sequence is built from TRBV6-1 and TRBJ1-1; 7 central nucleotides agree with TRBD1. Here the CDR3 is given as CASSEGPPGGLNTEAFF. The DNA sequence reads TGTGCCAGCAGTGAAGGTCCTCCAGGGGGGCTGAACACTGAAGCTTTCTTT.